Below are 27 T cell receptor beta chains sequenced from a single sample in a study of blood T cell repertoires in COVID-19. Some clones are missing from TCRdb's copy, which holds only in-frame ones; the method was immunoSEQ multiplex PCR. This sample carries approximately 200,000 clones, 80% to 90% of them seen once, and the ten largest clones take around 3.6%. What was sequenced was PBMCs or T cells enriched from blood (not recorded which). These receptors were collected from a woman aged 25-40 years who had been exposed to COVID-19.

The chain uses TRBV6-5 and TRBJ2-7; 8 bases fit TRBD1. Trimming cost V 1 base and J 5 bases; bases outside gene matches: 4. CDR3 length: 14 residues. Germline V lookup: CDR1 MNHEY, CDR2 SVGAGI. The DNA of the CDR3 is TGTGCCAGCAGTTACTGGTCAGGGGGCAACGAGCAGTACTTC. Protein product: CASSYWSGGNEQYF.

Here the CDR3 reads CASSLGSPAGGNTEAFF. The CDR3 coding sequence is TGTGCCAGCAGCTTGGGATCCCCGGCAGGGGGGAACACTGAAGCTTTCTTT. The chain employs TRBV7-9 and TRBJ1-1, with 7 bases that match TRBD1. This CDR3 comprises 17 residues. Trimming took 3 bases from V and 1 from J; bases not matched to a gene: 11. Germline CDR1 is SEHNR and CDR2 is FQNEAQ (reference sequence).

This chain links TRBV5-1 with TRBJ2-1; 14 nucleotides match TRBD2. This CDR3 has 16 residues. Germline assignment: CDR1 SGHRS and CDR2 YFSETQ. The V and J ends lost 3 bases and 9 bases, in that order; junction bases with no gene match: 8. In nucleotides, the CDR3 is TGCGCCAGCAGCTCCTCGACTAGCGGGAGGGTGGGTGAGCAGTTCTTC. It is translated as CASSSSTSGRVGEQFF.

The chain is built from TRBV3-1 (or the pseudogene TRBV3-2) and TRBJ2-7; a possible D gene is TRBD1 (5 bases). This CDR3 has 16 amino acids. Per the germline V gene, CDR1 is LGHDT and CDR2 is YNNKEL (reference sequence). The ends were cut back, 0 bases at V and 3 bases at J, with 15 bases in the middle. The CDR3 DNA is TGTGCCAGCAGCCAAGATGACAGACCGAAAAACTACGAGCAGTACTTC. Its protein is CASSQDDRPKNYEQYF.

The V call is TRBV12-3 or TRBV12-4, the J call TRBJ1-5; a weak D match, TRBD1 (6 bases). This CDR3 spans 12 amino acids. Between the trimmed V and J ends, which lost 2 bases and 8 bases, there was a span of 7 bases. CDR3: CASSLRGKPQHF. DNA of the CDR3: TGTGCCAGCAGTTTAAGGGGGAAGCCCCAGCATTTT.

The V call is TRBV24-1, the J call TRBJ2-1; D unresolved. V lost 5 bases and J 10 bases, leaving 17 bases between the germline ends. The CDR3 contains 14 residues. The germline CDR1 and CDR2 sequences are KGHDR and SFDVKD. The CDR3 loop reads CATSVPQFGAEQFF. The CDR3 bases are TGTGCCACCAGTGTCCCCCAGTTTGGAGCGGAGCAGTTCTTC.

The gene calls are TRBV3-1 (or the pseudogene TRBV3-2) and TRBJ2-1; 11 positions match TRBD2. The CDR3 extends over 14 amino acids. CDR1 and CDR2 (germline): LGHDT, YNNKEL (reference sequence). Unmatched junction bases numbered 1, after V lost 5 bases and J lost 4 bases. The CDR3 spells CASSGTSGYNEQFF. Here the CDR3 DNA reads TGTGCCAGCAGCGGGACTAGCGGATACAATGAGCAGTTCTTC.

The V gene is TRBV19, the J gene TRBJ2-2; TRBD1 matches at 8 bases. Losses at the gene ends were 9 bases for V and 3 bases for J; bases not matched to a gene: 6. This CDR3 is built from 14 residues. CDR1 is LNHDA, CDR2 SQIVND, per germline (reference sequence). CDR3 sequence reads: CASNDRGDTGELFF. CDR3 sequence (DNA): TGTGCCAGCAATGACAGGGGAGACACCGGGGAGCTGTTTTTT.

The chain links TRBV3-1 (or the pseudogene TRBV3-2) to TRBJ1-2; no clear D. The V end was cut by 3 bases, the J end by 0 bases, with 8 bases between. Germline assignment: CDR1 LGHDT and CDR2 YNNKEL (reference sequence). The CDR3 is made up of 14 amino acids. DNA of the CDR3: TGTGCCAGCAGCCAGGGTACAGCTAACTATGGCTACACCTTC. Its translation: CASSQGTANYGYTF.

The chain links TRBV13 to TRBJ1-1, with D tentatively TRBD1 (5 bases). V was shortened by 3 bases and J by 4 bases, with 12 bases between the two germline ends. This CDR3 is built from 14 residues. The germline V gene has CDR1 PRHDT and CDR2 FYEKMQ (reference sequence). CDR3 sequence (DNA): TGTGCCAGCAGCTTCAGGGACGGGGGCACTGAAGCTTTCTTT. This encodes CASSFRDGGTEAFF. The full variable domain, rest sourced from reference TRBV13 and TRBJ1-1, is AAGVIQSPRHLIKEKRETATLKCYPIPRHDTVYWYQQGPGQDPQFLISFYEKMQSDKGSIPDRFSAQQFSDYHSELNMSSLELGDSALYFCASSFRDGGTEAFFGQGTRLTVV.

V is TRBV5-1 and J is TRBJ2-2, with TRBD1 matching over 8 bases. Germline V lookup: CDR1 SGHRS, CDR2 YFSETQ. The V segment lost 3 bases and the J segment 3 bases; nucleotides outside the gene matches: 7. CDR3 length equals 16 residues. CDR3 region: CASSSGQGLYTGELFF. In nucleotides, the CDR3 is TGCGCCAGCAGCTCAGGACAGGGCCTTTACACCGGGGAGCTGTTTTTT.

As for this clone: The sample contains more than one DNA sequence encoding this CDR3. The CDR3 nucleotides are TGCGCCAGCAGCTTGGGACAGGCTAACTATGGCTACACCTTC. Its protein is CASSLGQANYGYTF. V is TRBV5-1 and J is TRBJ1-2; maybe TRBD1 (6 bases). Trimming shortened V by 0 bases and J by 0 bases, and 6 bases separated the two germline ends. The CDR3 has 14 residues. Germline CDR1 and CDR2: SGHRS and YFSETQ.

Remarks on this clone: Within the sample, other DNA sequences also encode this same CDR3. The V call is TRBV9, the J call TRBJ1-1; 8 bases line up with TRBD1. Trimming took 2 bases from V and 1 from J; bases not matched to a gene: 1. Germline V gives CDR1 SGDLS, CDR2 YYNGEE. The CDR3 spans 14 residues. The CDR3 is CASSVGQGNTEAFF. CDR3 coding DNA: TGTGCCAGCAGCGTCGGACAGGGGAACACTGAAGCTTTCTTT.

This CDR3 is CASSVGRGHRGNEQYF. CDR3 nucleotides: TGTGCCAGCAGCGTTGGCAGAGGACACCGCGGGAACGAGCAGTACTTC. The chain has TRBV9 and TRBJ2-7; TRBD2 is a possible D gene (6 bases). Trimming cost V 2 bases and J 5 bases, with 20 bases left between them. CDR3 length: 16 residues. The V gene's germline CDR1 is SGDLS and CDR2 YYNGEE.

This chain connects TRBV10-3 to TRBJ2-1; D might be TRBD2 (6 bases). The CDR3 loop spans 17 amino acids. CDR1 is ENHRY, CDR2 SYGVKD, per germline. V shed 8 bases and J shed 5 bases, with 25 bases lying between them. CDR3 sequence reads: CAIRRRRTWRGHNEQFF. As DNA, the CDR3 is TGTGCCATCCGACGTCGCCGAACCTGGAGGGGCCACAATGAGCAGTTCTTC.

V is TRBV10-3 and J is TRBJ1-2; 8 positions agree with TRBD1. V dropped 1 base and J dropped 0; count of bases not matched to a gene: 4. Looked up from germline, CDR1 is ENHRY and CDR2 is SYGVKD. The CDR3 contains 16 residues. The CDR3 is CAISEFTGGANYGYTF. CDR3 nucleotides: TGTGCCATCAGTGAGTTCACAGGGGGAGCTAACTATGGCTACACCTTC.

This clone has only one observation. The rearrangement joins TRBV1 to TRBJ2-2; whether TRBD2, the table's D call, matches the DNA was not checked. TRBV1 is flagged as a pseudogene. The CDR3 runs 17 residues. The CDR3 sequence is CTSSQEAQRGNTGELFF. The CDR3 region has the DNA TGCACCAGCAGCCAAGAGGCCCAGCGGGGGAACACCGGGGAGCTGTTTTTT.

The chain links TRBV4-1 to TRBJ2-2; 7 positions match TRBD2. In germline, CDR1 is MGHRA, CDR2 YSYEKL. CDR3 size: 13 residues. The trim removed 4 bases at V and 9 bases at J, leaving 5 bases unmatched. CDR3 in amino acids: CASSLGGIRELFF. The CDR3 DNA reads TGCGCCAGCAGCCTGGGAGGGATCCGGGAGCTGTTTTTT.

This rearrangement joins TRBV27 to TRBJ2-7; 8 positions match TRBD1. V shed 1 base, J shed 5 bases, and the junction held 10 bases outside the gene matches. Germline assignment: CDR1 MNHEY and CDR2 SMNVEV (reference sequence). The CDR3 is 16 residues long. The CDR3, as DNA: TGTGCCAGCAGTTTATACGCCGGACAGGGTATCAACGAGCAGTACTTC. This sequence encodes CASSLYAGQGINEQYF.

The V gene is TRBV5-6, the J gene TRBJ1-1; no clear D gene. Germline V gene sequence: CDR1 SGHDT, CDR2 YYEEEE. V was trimmed by 0 bases and J by 2 bases, leaving 14 bases between them. This CDR3 is built from 16 residues. The CDR3 loop is CASSLEGEGINTEAFF. The CDR3 coding sequence is TGTGCCAGCAGCTTGGAAGGTGAGGGTATAAACACTGAAGCTTTCTTT.

The J gene is TRBJ2-1, the V gene TRBV6-5, with 12 bases identical to TRBD2. V lost 2 bases to trimming and J lost 9 bases; unmatched junction nucleotides: 8. The CDR3 totals 16 residues. Looked up from germline, CDR1 is MNHEY and CDR2 is SVGAGI. The CDR3 sequence: CASSYRLAGVRVEQFF. CDR3 DNA sequence: TGTGCCAGCAGTTACCGACTAGCGGGAGTACGAGTTGAGCAGTTCTTC.

This chain joins TRBV7-9 and TRBJ1-1, with 7 bases matching TRBD1. CDR3 length: 14 residues. Trimming cost V 5 bases and J 7 bases; bases outside gene matches: 10. Germline CDR1 is SEHNR and CDR2 is FQNEAQ (reference sequence). Written as DNA, the CDR3 is TGTGCCAGCAGCAGCGCCAGGGGGTTGGATGAAGCTTTCTTT. It is translated as CASSSARGLDEAFF. Full variable domain (outside the CDR3, taken from reference TRBV7-9 and TRBJ1-1): DTGVSQNPRHKITKRGQNVTFRCDPISEHNRLYWYRQTLGQGPEFLTYFQNEAQLEKSRLLSDRFSAERPKGSFSTLEIQRTEQGDSAMYLCASSSARGLDEAFFGQGTRLTVV.

This chain links TRBV14 with TRBJ1-2; TRBD1 might be the D (5 bases). From germline, CDR1 is SGHDN and CDR2 FVKESK. The CDR3 totals 15 residues. The V end lost 5 bases, the J end lost 1 base, and 14 bases lay between the germline ends. Here the CDR3 reads CASSEKLGGNYGYTF. In DNA, the CDR3 is TGTGCCAGCAGCGAAAAACTGGGGGGTAACTATGGCTACACCTTC.

The table lists this clone with a count of one. CDR3 sequence: CASSPGAGELFF. CDR3 nucleotide sequence: TGTGCCAGCTCACCGGGAGCCGGGGAGCTGTTTTTT. The V gene is TRBV18, the J gene TRBJ2-2; D perhaps matches TRBD2 (5 bases). With 3 bases removed from V and 6 bases from J, the gap between germline ends came to 5 bases. Per germline, CDR1 KGHSH and CDR2 LQKENI. CDR3 size: 12 residues.

The chain couples TRBV6-6 to TRBJ1-3; unclear D gene. Trimming shortened V by 6 bases and J by 9 bases, and 9 bases separated the two germline ends. CDR3 length: 11 residues. Germline-derived CDR1 and CDR2 are MNHNY and SVGAGI (reference sequence). The CDR3 DNA is TGTGCCAGCAGCCCCCGAGGCACCATATATTTT. Its protein is CASSPRGTIYF.

This clone is a singleton in its sample. This sequence joins TRBV7-9 and TRBJ2-3; 13 nucleotides align to TRBD2. The length of the CDR3 is 17 residues. V dropped 4 bases and J dropped 1; count of bases not matched to a gene: 5. Germline lookup yields CDR1 SEHNR and CDR2 FQNEAQ (reference sequence). CDR3 loop: CASSSTGTSGGTDTQYF. CDR3 DNA sequence: TGTGCCAGCAGCTCGACCGGGACTAGCGGGGGCACAGATACGCAGTATTTT.

The rearrangement uses TRBV11-2 and TRBJ2-1; TRBD2 aligns across 8 bases. The ends lost 6 bases at V and 7 bases at J; junction bases unmatched: 14. CDR1 and CDR2 (germline): SGHAT, FQNNGV. This CDR3 has 16 amino acids. The CDR3 is CASSSIGGTRTNEQFF. In nucleotides, the CDR3 is TGTGCCAGCAGTTCGATTGGGGGGACTAGGACGAATGAGCAGTTCTTC.